These 8 T cell receptor beta chains were sequenced from one sample in a study of blood T cell repertoires in COVID-19. Clones were read by immunoSEQ multiplex PCR, and TCRdb kept only the in-frame ones, dropping some. The repertoire holds 170,000 or so clones, with approximately 90% as singletons. Specimen: peripheral blood. The receptors come from a man aged 50-59 years with acute or convalescent COVID-19.

Only one count was recorded for this clone. V gene TRBV6-5 combines with J gene TRBJ2-2, with D perhaps matching TRBD2 (5 bases). Germline assignment: CDR1 MNHEY and CDR2 SVGAGI. V dropped 0 bases and J dropped 3 bases, with 11 bases sitting between them. CDR3 length: 16 amino acids. CDR3 DNA sequence: TGTGCCAGCAGTTACTCTGTGGTGAGGGACACCGGGGAGCTGTTTTTT. Its translation: CASSYSVVRDTGELFF.

The chain carries TRBV19 and TRBJ1-4; 8 nucleotides line up with TRBD1. Trimming cost V 8 bases and J 10 bases; bases outside gene matches: 6. This CDR3 is 12 amino acids long. The V gene's germline CDR1 is LNHDA and CDR2 SQIVND (reference sequence). The CDR3 spells CASPDRVGKLFF. CDR3 bases: TGTGCCAGTCCGGACAGGGTTGGAAAACTGTTTTTT.

The chain links TRBV7-3 to TRBJ2-1, with 16 bases aligning to TRBD2. The CDR3 spans 18 residues. CDR1 and CDR2 (germline): SGHTA, FQGTGA. V lost 5 bases, J lost 5 bases, and 9 bases stayed unmatched. CDR3 nucleotide sequence: TGTGCCAGCAGCATGGGACTAGCGGGAGGGCCCTTGGACAATGAGCAGTTCTTC. Protein sequence: CASSMGLAGGPLDNEQFF.

The rearrangement uses TRBV28 and TRBJ2-3; a weak D match, TRBD1 (6 bases). Trimming left V 9 bases short and J 2 bases short, with 18 bases between. CDR3 length: 15 amino acids. CDR1 and CDR2 (germline): MDHEN, SYDVKM. The DNA of the CDR3 is TGTGCCAGTGGGACACCGACTCTTCTCACAGATACGCAGTATTTT. Translated, it gives CASGTPTLLTDTQYF.

This chain joins TRBV19 and TRBJ1-2; TRBD1 matches at 8 bases. V dropped 7 bases and J dropped 7; count of bases not matched to a gene: 8. This CDR3 has 13 amino acids. CDR1 is LNHDA and CDR2 is SQIVND in the germline V gene (reference sequence). The CDR3 DNA follows: TGTGCCAGTATTGGGCAGGGGGCGCGTGGCTACACCTTC. Translated, it gives CASIGQGARGYTF.

The V call is TRBV29-1, the J call TRBJ2-1, with 7 bases that match TRBD2. V lost 4 bases, J lost 2 bases, and 5 bases stayed unmatched. Germline CDR1 is SQVTM and CDR2 is ANQGSEA. This CDR3 has 14 residues. CDR3 DNA sequence: TGCAGCGTTGGGACTAGGTTAACCTACAATGAGCAGTTCTTC. This translates into CSVGTRLTYNEQFF.

This clone was counted only a few times. The chain joins TRBV2 to TRBJ2-2; a possible D gene is TRBD2 (6 bases). Germline V gene data show CDR1 as SNHLY and CDR2 as FYNNEI. The CDR3 runs 14 residues. Trimming took off 7 bases at V and 6 bases at J, with 15 bases between the two ends. Written as DNA, the CDR3 is TGTGCCAGCAACGGCGGGACCGGGGCCGGGGAGCTGTTTTTT. This gives the protein CASNGGTGAGELFF. Full variable domain (rest looked up from reference TRBV2 and TRBJ2-2): EPEVTQTPSHQVTQMGQEVILRCVPISNHLYFYWYRQILGQKVEFLVSFYNNEISEKSEIFDDQFSVERPDGSNFTLKIRSTKLEDSAMYFCASNGGTGAGELFFGEGSRLTVL.

This chain connects TRBV30 to TRBJ1-1; 7 bases fit TRBD1. V gave up 3 bases and J gave up 1 base; unmatched junction bases: 5. Germline V gene data show CDR1 as GTSNPN and CDR2 as SVGIG (reference sequence). This CDR3 is 14 amino acids long. The CDR3 sequence is CAWRIRDRNTEAFF. CDR3 sequence (DNA): TGTGCCTGGAGGATTCGGGACAGGAACACTGAAGCTTTCTTT.